This TCR beta chain was sequenced during a study of technical replicates of blood from a few donors. Method: immunoSEQ multiplex PCR; TCRdb's copy keeps in-frame clones and lacks some. The sample contains nearly 70,000 clones, 92% of which appear only once. This CDR3 spans 12 amino acids. V shed 7 bases, J shed 8 bases, and the junction held 4 bases outside the gene matches. The germline V gene has CDR1 LNHNV and CDR2 YYDKDF (reference sequence). The TCR comes from a human donor in good health. The V gene is TRBV15, the J gene TRBJ2-1, with 8 positions matching TRBD2. Sequencing used T cells isolated from PBMCs. CDR3 amino acids: CATMAGGHEQFF. CDR3 nucleotides: TGTGCCACCATGGCGGGAGGTCATGAGCAGTTCTTC.